This T cell receptor (beta chain) was sequenced during a study of blood T cell repertoires in COVID-19. The table came from immunoSEQ multiplex PCR; TCRdb's copy has only in-frame clones and leaves some out. The data hold approximately 210,000 clones, with roughly four fifths observed a single time. This clone was observed once. Individuals drawn from 20 to 30 US areas were roughly 18 to 95 years old. This receptor was taken from a middle-aged man who had recovered from COVID-19. The sequencing input was PBMCs or T cells enriched from blood (not recorded which).

CDR3 bases: TGTGCCAGCAGCCAGGGACTAGCGGGAGTGGATACGCAGTATTTT. Its translation: CASSQGLAGVDTQYF. The chain uses TRBV3-1 (or the pseudogene TRBV3-2) and TRBJ2-3, with TRBD2 matching 14 bases. V gave up 3 bases and J gave up 6 bases; unmatched junction bases: 2. The CDR3 spans 15 residues. Germline CDR1 reads LGHDT; CDR2 reads YNNKEL (reference sequence).